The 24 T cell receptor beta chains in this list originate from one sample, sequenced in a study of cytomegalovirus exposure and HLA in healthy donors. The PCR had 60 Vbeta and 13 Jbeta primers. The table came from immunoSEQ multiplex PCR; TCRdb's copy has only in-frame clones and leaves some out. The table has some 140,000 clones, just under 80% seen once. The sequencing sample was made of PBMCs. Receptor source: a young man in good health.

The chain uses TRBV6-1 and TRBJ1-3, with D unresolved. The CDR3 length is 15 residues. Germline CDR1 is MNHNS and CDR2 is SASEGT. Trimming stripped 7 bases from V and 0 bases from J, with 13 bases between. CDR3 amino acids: CASMSGSPSGNTIYF. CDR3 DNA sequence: TGTGCCAGCATGAGCGGATCTCCCTCTGGAAACACCATATATTTT.

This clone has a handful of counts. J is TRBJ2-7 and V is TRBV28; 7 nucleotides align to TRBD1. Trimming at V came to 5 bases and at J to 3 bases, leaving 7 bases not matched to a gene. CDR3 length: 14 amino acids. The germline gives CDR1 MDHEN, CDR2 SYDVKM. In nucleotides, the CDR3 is TGTGCCAGCAGTCCTCATACAGGGGTCTACGAGCAGTACTTC. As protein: CASSPHTGVYEQYF. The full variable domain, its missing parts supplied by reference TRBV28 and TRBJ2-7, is DVKVTQSSRYLVKRTGEKVFLECVQDMDHENMFWYRQDPGLGLRLIYFSYDVKMKEKGDIPEGYSVSREKKERFSLILESASTNQTSMYLCASSPHTGVYEQYFGPGTRLTVT.

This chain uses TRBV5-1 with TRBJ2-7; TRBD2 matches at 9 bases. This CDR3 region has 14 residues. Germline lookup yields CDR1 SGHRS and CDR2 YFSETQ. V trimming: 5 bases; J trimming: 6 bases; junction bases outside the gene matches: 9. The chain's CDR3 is CASRNSGSVREQYF. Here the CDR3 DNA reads TGCGCCAGCAGGAATAGCGGGAGCGTGCGCGAGCAGTACTTC.

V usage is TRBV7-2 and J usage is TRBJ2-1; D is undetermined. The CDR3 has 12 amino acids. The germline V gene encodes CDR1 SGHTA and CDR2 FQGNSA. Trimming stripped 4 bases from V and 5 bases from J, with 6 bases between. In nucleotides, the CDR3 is TGTGCCAGCAGCTCCAATCACAATGAGCAGTTCTTC. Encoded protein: CASSSNHNEQFF.

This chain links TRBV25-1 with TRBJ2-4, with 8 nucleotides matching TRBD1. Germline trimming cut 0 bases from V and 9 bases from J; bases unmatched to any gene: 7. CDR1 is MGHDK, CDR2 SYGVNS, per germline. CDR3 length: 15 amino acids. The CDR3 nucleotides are TGTGCCAGCAGTGAATACGGACAGGGAACGAGCATTCAGTACTTC. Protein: CASSEYGQGTSIQYF.

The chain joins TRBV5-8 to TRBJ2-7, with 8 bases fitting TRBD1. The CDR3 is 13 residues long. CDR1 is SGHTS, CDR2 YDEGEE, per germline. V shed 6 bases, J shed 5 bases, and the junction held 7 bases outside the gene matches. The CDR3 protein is CASKNQGANEQYF. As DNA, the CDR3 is TGTGCCAGCAAAAACCAGGGGGCGAACGAGCAGTACTTC.

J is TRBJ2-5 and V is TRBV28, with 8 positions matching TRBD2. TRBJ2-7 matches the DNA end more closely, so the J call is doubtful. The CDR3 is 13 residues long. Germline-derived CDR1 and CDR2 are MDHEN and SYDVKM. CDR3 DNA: TGTGCCAGCAGTTTGGGACTAGAGTACGAGCAGTACTTC. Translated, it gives CASSLGLEYEQYF.

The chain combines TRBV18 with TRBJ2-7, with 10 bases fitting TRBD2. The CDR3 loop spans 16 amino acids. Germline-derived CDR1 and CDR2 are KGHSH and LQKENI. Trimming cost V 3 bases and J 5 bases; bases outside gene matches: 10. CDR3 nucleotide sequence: TGTGCCAGCTCACCGATGGGACGGCTAGCGGGAGACGAGCAGTACTTC. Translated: CASSPMGRLAGDEQYF.

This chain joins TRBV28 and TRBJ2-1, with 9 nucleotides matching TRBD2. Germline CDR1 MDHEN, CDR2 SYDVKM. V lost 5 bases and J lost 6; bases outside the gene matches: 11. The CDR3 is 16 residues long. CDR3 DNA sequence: TGTGCCAGCAGTCCACCCGATAGCGGGAGAGTCAATGAGCAGTTCTTC. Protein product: CASSPPDSGRVNEQFF.

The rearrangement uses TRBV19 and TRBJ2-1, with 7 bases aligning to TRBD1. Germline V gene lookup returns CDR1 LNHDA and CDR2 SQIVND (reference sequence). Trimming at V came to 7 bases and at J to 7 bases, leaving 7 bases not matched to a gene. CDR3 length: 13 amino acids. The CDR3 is CASTPRQGNEQFF. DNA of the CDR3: TGTGCCAGTACTCCTCGACAGGGTAATGAGCAGTTCTTC.

The CDR3 bases are TGTGCCAGCAGACGGACAGTTCAAGAGACCCAGTACTTC. This codes for CASRRTVQETQYF. This chain connects TRBV6-5 to TRBJ2-5; TRBD1 might be the D (6 bases). V was pared by 6 bases and J by 2 bases, with 10 bases between. Germline CDR1 and CDR2: MNHEY and SVGAGI. The CDR3 sequence is 13 residues long.

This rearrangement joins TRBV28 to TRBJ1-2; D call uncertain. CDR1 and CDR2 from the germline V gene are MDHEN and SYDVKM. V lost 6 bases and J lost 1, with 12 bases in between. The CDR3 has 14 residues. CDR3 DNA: TGTGCCAGCAGGGAGGTTGGAAGTAACTATGGCTACACCTTC. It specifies CASREVGSNYGYTF.

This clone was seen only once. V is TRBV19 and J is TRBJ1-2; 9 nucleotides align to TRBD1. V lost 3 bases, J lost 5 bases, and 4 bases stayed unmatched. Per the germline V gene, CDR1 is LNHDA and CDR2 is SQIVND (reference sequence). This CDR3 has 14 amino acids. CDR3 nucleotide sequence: TGTGCCAGTAGTATGGGGACAGGGAATTATGGCTACACCTTC. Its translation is CASSMGTGNYGYTF. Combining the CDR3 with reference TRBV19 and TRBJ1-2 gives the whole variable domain DGGITQSPKYLFRKEGQNVTLSCEQNLNHDAMYWYRQDPGQGLRLIYYSQIVNDFQKGDIAEGYSVSREKKESFPLTVTSAQKNPTAFYLCASSMGTGNYGYTFGSGTRLTVV.

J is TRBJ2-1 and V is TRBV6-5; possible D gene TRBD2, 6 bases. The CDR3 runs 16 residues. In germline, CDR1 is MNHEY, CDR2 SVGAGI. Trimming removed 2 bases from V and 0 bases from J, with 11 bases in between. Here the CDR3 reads CASSYLASSSYNEQFF. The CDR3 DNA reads TGTGCCAGCAGTTACCTAGCGAGTAGCTCCTACAATGAGCAGTTCTTC.

The CDR3 nucleotides read TGTGCCAGCAGTTCCCCACTAGCGGGAGGAGATACGCAGTATTTT. Translation: CASSSPLAGGDTQYF. V and J are TRBV27 and TRBJ2-3; TRBD2 agrees at 12 bases. The CDR3 runs to 15 residues. The germline V gene encodes CDR1 MNHEY and CDR2 SMNVEV (reference sequence). Trimming cost V 4 bases and J 5 bases; bases outside gene matches: 4.

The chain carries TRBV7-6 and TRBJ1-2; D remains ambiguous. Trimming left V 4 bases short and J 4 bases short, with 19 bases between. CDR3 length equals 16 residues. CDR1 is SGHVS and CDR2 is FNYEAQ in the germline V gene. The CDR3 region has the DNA TGTGCCAGCAGCTCCCTGGATGCGGGCAATAGCTATGGCTACACCTTC. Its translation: CASSSLDAGNSYGYTF.

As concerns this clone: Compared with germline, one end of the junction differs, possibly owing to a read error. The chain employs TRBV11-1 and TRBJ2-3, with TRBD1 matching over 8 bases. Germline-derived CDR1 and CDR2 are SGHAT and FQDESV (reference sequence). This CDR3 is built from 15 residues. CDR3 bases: TGTGCCAGCAGATTAGACAGGGGTCCCACAGATACGCAGTATTTT. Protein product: CASRLDRGPTDTQYF.

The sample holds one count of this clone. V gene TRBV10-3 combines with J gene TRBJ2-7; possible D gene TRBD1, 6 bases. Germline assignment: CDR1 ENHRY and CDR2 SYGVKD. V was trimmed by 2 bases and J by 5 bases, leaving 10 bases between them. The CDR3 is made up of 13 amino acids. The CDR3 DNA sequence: TGTGCCATCAGTGAGCAGGGGCAGAACGAGCAGTACTTC. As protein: CAISEQGQNEQYF.

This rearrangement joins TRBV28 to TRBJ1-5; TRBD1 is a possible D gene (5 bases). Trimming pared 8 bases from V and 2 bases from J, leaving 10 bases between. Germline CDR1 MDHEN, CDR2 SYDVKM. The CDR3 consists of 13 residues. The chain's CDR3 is CASVQGGNQPQHF. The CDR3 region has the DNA TGTGCCAGCGTCCAGGGCGGCAATCAGCCCCAGCATTTT. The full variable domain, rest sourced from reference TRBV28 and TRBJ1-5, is DVKVTQSSRYLVKRTGEKVFLECVQDMDHENMFWYRQDPGLGLRLIYFSYDVKMKEKGDIPEGYSVSREKKERFSLILESASTNQTSMYLCASVQGGNQPQHFGDGTRLSIL.

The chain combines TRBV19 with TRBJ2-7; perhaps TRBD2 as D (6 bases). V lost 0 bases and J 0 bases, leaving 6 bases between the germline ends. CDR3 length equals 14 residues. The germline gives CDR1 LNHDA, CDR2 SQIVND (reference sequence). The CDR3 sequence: CASSIETSSYEQYF. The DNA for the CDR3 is TGTGCCAGTAGTATAGAGACTAGCTCCTACGAGCAGTACTTC.

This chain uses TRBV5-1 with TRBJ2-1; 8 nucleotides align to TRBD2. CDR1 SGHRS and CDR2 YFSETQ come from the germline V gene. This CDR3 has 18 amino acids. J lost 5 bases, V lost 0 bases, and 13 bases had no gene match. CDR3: CASSLELRVAGLHNEQFF. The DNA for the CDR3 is TGCGCCAGCAGCTTGGAATTGCGGGTAGCGGGACTTCACAATGAGCAGTTCTTC.

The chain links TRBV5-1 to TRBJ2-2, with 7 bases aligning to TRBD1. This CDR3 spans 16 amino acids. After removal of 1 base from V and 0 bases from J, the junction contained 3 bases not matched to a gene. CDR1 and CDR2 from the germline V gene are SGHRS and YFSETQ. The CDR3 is CASSLTGATNTGELFF. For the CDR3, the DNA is TGCGCCAGCAGCTTGACAGGGGCGACGAACACCGGGGAGCTGTTTTTT.

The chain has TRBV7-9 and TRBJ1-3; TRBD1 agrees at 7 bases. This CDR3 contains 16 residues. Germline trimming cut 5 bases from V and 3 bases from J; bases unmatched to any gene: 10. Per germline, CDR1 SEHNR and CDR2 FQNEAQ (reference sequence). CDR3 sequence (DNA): TGTGCCAGCAGCGCGACCGGGACAGCTAATGGAAACACCATATATTTT. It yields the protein CASSATGTANGNTIYF.

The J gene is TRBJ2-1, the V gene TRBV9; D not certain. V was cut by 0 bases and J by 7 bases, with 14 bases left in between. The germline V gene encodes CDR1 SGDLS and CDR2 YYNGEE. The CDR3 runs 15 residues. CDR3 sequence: CASSVASAPGNEQFF. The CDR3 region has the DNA TGTGCCAGCAGCGTAGCAAGCGCTCCCGGGAATGAGCAGTTCTTC.